The next 28 T cell receptor beta chains were all read from a single sample in a study of spatial heterogeneity in lung cancer. Documented time point: sample taken at primary tumor resection. MiXCR, run by TCRdb on the 5' RACE reads, gives a single entry per CDR3 protein. The data contain over 50,000 distinct CDR3 sequences, nearly 6.5% of them singletons. The sample was PBMCs, taken at surgery. These receptors all come from a female donor with early-stage non-small cell lung cancer.

Ten or more counts support this clonotype. This chain connects TRBV3-1 to TRBJ1-2; D may be TRBD1 (6 bases). The germline V and J ends were trimmed by 1 base and 7 bases, with 16 bases remaining between them. The CDR3 extends over 15 amino acids. From germline, CDR1 is LGHDT and CDR2 YNNKEL (reference sequence). CDR3 DNA: TGTGCCAGCAGCCAAGCCGACGGCAGGGGCACTGGCTACACCTTC. It encodes CASSQADGRGTGYTF.

This rearrangement joins TRBV12-3 or TRBV12-4 to TRBJ1-4, with a possible D match to TRBD1 (5 bases). Trimming removed 3 bases from V and 7 bases from J, with 18 bases in between. This CDR3 has 16 amino acids. The CDR3 region is CASSFGGGARVEKLFF. CDR3 DNA: TGTGCCAGCAGTTTCGGCGGGGGAGCCCGTGTTGAAAAACTGTTTTTT.

Ten or more counts support this clonotype. This chain uses TRBV12-3 or TRBV12-4 with TRBJ1-6; no clear D. Trimming left V 2 bases short and J 9 bases short, with 5 bases between. The CDR3 contains 12 residues. The CDR3 loop is CASSLSGSPLHF. The CDR3 bases are TGTGCCAGCAGTTTATCGGGTTCACCCCTCCACTTT.

This clonotype has a handful of counts. This chain uses TRBV29-1 with TRBJ2-1; a weak D match, TRBD2 (5 bases). The CDR3 spans 14 residues. With 0 bases removed from V and 7 bases from J, the gap between germline ends came to 13 bases. CDR1 and CDR2 from the germline V gene are SQVTM and ANQGSEA. CDR3 nucleotides: TGCAGCGTTGAAGACCCGGGGATGGTGAATGAGCAGTTCTTC. Translating gives CSVEDPGMVNEQFF.

This clonotype was seen only a few times. This sequence joins TRBV20-1 and TRBJ2-3; 14 bases map to TRBD2. From germline, CDR1 is DFQATT and CDR2 SNEGSKA (reference sequence). CDR3 length: 17 amino acids. J was trimmed by 0 bases and V by 1 base; bases with no gene match: 3. The CDR3 loop reads CSARAGLAGGSTDTQYF. In DNA, the CDR3 is TGCAGTGCTAGAGCCGGACTAGCGGGGGGTAGCACAGATACGCAGTATTTT.

This clonotype was recorded a few times. One end of the junction is discordant with germline, which a read error may explain. J is TRBJ1-1 and V is TRBV6-5; D not certain. The CDR3 has 12 amino acids. Germline values: CDR1 MNHEY, CDR2 SVGAGI. The CDR3 here is CASSPGPTGAFF. CDR3 in DNA: TGTGCCAGCAGCCCCGGGCCAACTGGAGCTTTCTTT.

The CDR3 coding sequence is TGTGCCAGCAGTGTTTCACAGGGGGACTATGGCTACACCTTC. This translates into CASSVSQGDYGYTF. The V call is TRBV2, the J call TRBJ1-2; 8 bases map to TRBD1. J gave up 3 bases and V 4 bases, and 4 bases lay outside the gene matches. The length of the CDR3 is 14 residues. Germline V lookup: CDR1 SNHLY, CDR2 FYNNEI.

This clonotype has a handful of counts. The chain uses TRBV27 and TRBJ1-4; possibly TRBD1 for D (5 bases). The germline V and J ends were trimmed by 3 bases and 7 bases, with 12 bases remaining between them. From germline, CDR1 is MNHEY and CDR2 SMNVEV (reference sequence). This CDR3 region has 14 residues. This CDR3 reads CASSFLGGSEKLFF. In DNA, the CDR3 is TGTGCCAGCAGTTTTCTCGGGGGGAGTGAAAAACTGTTTTTT. The full variable domain, its missing parts supplied by reference TRBV27 and TRBJ1-4, is EAQVTQNPRYLITVTGKKLTVTCSQNMNHEYMSWYRQDPGLGLRQIYYSMNVEVTDKGDVPEGYKVSRKEKRNFPLILESPSPNQTSLYFCASSFLGGSEKLFFGSGTQLSVL.

This clonotype was detected only a few times. V and J are TRBV12-3 or TRBV12-4 and TRBJ1-4; D is unresolved. V was pared by 8 bases and J by 7 bases, with 11 bases between. This CDR3 has 12 residues. The CDR3 DNA follows: TGTGCCAGCCTCTCCCTAGGTGAAAAACTGTTTTTT. Amino acid sequence: CASLSLGEKLFF.

This chain uses TRBV20-1 with TRBJ2-1; tentatively, D is TRBD1 or TRBD2 (5 bases each). Trimming took 4 bases from V and 7 from J, leaving 14 bases between them. From germline, CDR1 is DFQATT and CDR2 SNEGSKA (reference sequence). CDR3 length: 13 residues. The DNA for the CDR3 is TGCAGTGCTATGGGACGTGGGGAAAATGAGCAGTTCTTC. Protein product: CSAMGRGENEQFF.

This clonotype has at least ten counts. The chain uses TRBV12-3 or TRBV12-4 and TRBJ1-4; D ambiguous. Trimming cost V 4 bases and J 3 bases, with 9 bases left between them. The CDR3 has 14 residues. The CDR3: CASSSPGPNEKLFF. For the CDR3, the DNA is TGTGCCAGCAGTTCTCCAGGTCCTAATGAAAAACTGTTTTTT.

This chain uses TRBV7-9 with TRBJ2-7; D is unclear. Trimming cost V 1 base and J 2 bases, with 15 bases left between them. The CDR3 has 16 amino acids. CDR1 and CDR2 (germline): SEHNR, FQNEAQ (reference sequence). CDR3 sequence (DNA): TGTGCCAGCAGCTTAGTATCGCGGCCTATCCCCTACGAGCAGTACGTC. Translation gives CASSLVSRPIPYEQYV.

The sample holds many counts of this clonotype. J is TRBJ2-7 and V is TRBV12-5; a weak D match, TRBD2 (5 bases). V dropped 6 bases and J dropped 0 bases, with 18 bases sitting between them. CDR3 size: 16 residues. Germline assignment: CDR1 LGHNT and CDR2 FRNRAP. The CDR3 sequence: CASGPLASTGSYEQYF. CDR3 DNA sequence: TGTGCTAGTGGCCCGTTAGCGTCGACGGGCTCCTACGAGCAGTACTTC.

This clonotype has a handful of counts. The J gene is TRBJ1-6, the V gene TRBV4-1, with D uncertain. CDR1 and CDR2 (germline): MGHRA, YSYEKL. The CDR3 is made up of 18 amino acids. V lost 1 base and J 9 bases, leaving 22 bases between the germline ends. The CDR3 loop is CASSQASAAGGRSSPLHF. The CDR3 DNA reads as TGCGCCAGCAGCCAAGCTTCGGCGGCGGGTGGGAGAAGTTCACCCCTCCACTTT.

This clonotype was picked up many times. The chain couples TRBV5-6 to TRBJ1-2; no reliable D call. The germline V gene encodes CDR1 SGHDT and CDR2 YYEEEE. The V end lost 3 bases, the J end lost 8 bases, and 17 bases lay between the germline ends. The CDR3 has 14 amino acids. For the CDR3, the DNA is TGTGCCAGCAGCTCCCCGGGCCGAATCGGGGGCTACACCTTC. It yields the protein CASSSPGRIGGYTF.

This clonotype turned up a few times. This chain uses TRBV21-1 with TRBJ2-7; TRBD1, the table's D call, lacks a check against the DNA. TRBV21-1 is marked as a pseudogene. The CDR3 is made up of 19 amino acids. DNA of the CDR3: TGTGCCAGCAGCACAAGGGGTACCAACAGGGGGCGCCCCACGTACGAGCAGTACGTC. Protein: CASSTRGTNRGRPTYEQYV.

This clonotype was seen at least ten times. The chain combines TRBV4-1 with TRBJ2-1, with D possibly being TRBD1 (7 bases). Looked up from germline, CDR1 is MGHRA and CDR2 is YSYEKL. The V gene lost 1 base and the J gene lost 8 bases, with 15 bases spanning the gap. CDR3 length: 15 residues. CDR3 coding DNA: TGCGCCAGCAGCCAAGGACAGGGCGGGGTGGATGAGCAGTTCTTC. Its translation is CASSQGQGGVDEQFF.

V gene TRBV20-1 combines with J gene TRBJ1-3; the D gene is possibly TRBD1 (6 bases). V shed 2 bases and J shed 2 bases, with 16 bases lying between them. The germline gives CDR1 DFQATT, CDR2 SNEGSKA (reference sequence). This CDR3 is 16 amino acids long. CDR3 in DNA: TGCAGTGCTAGAAATCGGGGGGCGCTTCCTGGAAACACCATATATTTT. This encodes CSARNRGALPGNTIYF.

The V gene is TRBV6-5, the J gene TRBJ1-2, with D maybe TRBD1 (5 bases). Germline CDR1 and CDR2: MNHEY and SVGAGI. The CDR3 contains 17 residues. Trimming left V 2 bases short and J 5 bases short, with 21 bases between. In DNA, the CDR3 is TGTGCCAGCAGTTACCAAGGGGCATTTGAACGAGGGTATGGCTACACCTTC. It yields the protein CASSYQGAFERGYGYTF.

This chain connects TRBV7-3 to TRBJ1-1; TRBD1 might be the D (5 bases). The CDR3 sequence is 13 residues long. The germline V and J ends were trimmed by 5 bases and 8 bases, with 15 bases remaining between them. CDR1 is SGHTA, CDR2 FQGTGA, per germline. CDR3: CASSPQGGFEAFF. The CDR3 DNA sequence: TGTGCCAGCAGCCCCCAGGGAGGGTTCGAAGCTTTCTTT.

This clonotype was detected many times. V gene TRBV10-3 combines with J gene TRBJ1-5; no clear D gene. Trimming shortened V by 0 bases and J by 4 bases, and 10 bases separated the two germline ends. From germline, CDR1 is ENHRY and CDR2 SYGVKD. The CDR3 runs 15 residues. DNA for the CDR3: TGTGCCATCAGTGAGTCGGGTGGAAGTAATCAGCCCCAGCATTTT. Encoded protein: CAISESGGSNQPQHF.

This clonotype appeared many times. This chain links TRBV28 with TRBJ2-7, with unresolved D. The V gene's germline CDR1 is MDHEN and CDR2 SYDVKM. Deletions cut 6 bases from V and 1 base from J, with 10 bases between. This CDR3 has 13 amino acids. The CDR3 DNA reads as TGTGCCAGCAGCCCCCTGGGGTCCTACGAGCAGTACGTC. This sequence encodes CASSPLGSYEQYV.

The table lists this clonotype with many counts. The J gene is TRBJ2-4, the V gene TRBV7-3, with a possible D match to TRBD2 (6 bases). Trimming took off 4 bases at V and 8 bases at J, with 12 bases between the two ends. The CDR3 sequence is 13 residues long. Germline CDR1 SGHTA, CDR2 FQGTGA. The CDR3 loop reads CASSSTRADIQYF. The CDR3, as DNA: TGTGCCAGCAGCTCGACTAGGGCGGACATTCAGTACTTC.

In its sample, this clonotype was seen many times. The chain has TRBV7-9 and TRBJ2-1; D tentatively fits TRBD1 or TRBD2 (5 bases each). Germline V gene data show CDR1 as SEHNR and CDR2 as FQNEAQ (reference sequence). V lost 5 bases and J lost 6, with 20 bases in between. The CDR3 runs 16 residues. In DNA form, the CDR3 reads TGTGCCAGCAGCCCGACGGGGCAGGTGACTATCAATGAGCAGTTCTTC. It codes for CASSPTGQVTINEQFF.

This chain links TRBV5-1 with TRBJ1-5; 9 positions match TRBD1. This CDR3 is 18 amino acids long. V shed 4 bases and J 2 bases; nucleotides not matched to a gene: 13. Per germline, CDR1 SGHRS and CDR2 YFSETQ. CDR3 sequence reads: CASSPSPGTGFGNQPQHF. CDR3 sequence (DNA): TGCGCCAGCAGCCCTAGTCCCGGGACAGGGTTTGGCAATCAGCCCCAGCATTTT.

At least ten counts were recorded for this clonotype. V is TRBV24-1 and J is TRBJ1-2; D not certain. Germline lookup yields CDR1 KGHDR and CDR2 SFDVKD. The CDR3 runs to 11 residues. Trimming removed 3 bases from V and 14 bases from J, with 12 bases in between. DNA for the CDR3: TGTGCCACCAGTGATCCACCTACTTGGACCTTC. Protein sequence: CATSDPPTWTF.

This chain uses TRBV3-1 with TRBJ2-1; 13 nucleotides agree with TRBD2. Per germline, CDR1 LGHDT and CDR2 YNNKEL (reference sequence). V shed 6 bases and J 2 bases; nucleotides not matched to a gene: 4. The CDR3 has 16 residues. The CDR3 sequence is CASRSGTSGAYNEQFF. In DNA form, the CDR3 reads TGTGCCAGCAGAAGCGGGACTAGCGGGGCCTACAATGAGCAGTTCTTC.

There are many counts of this clonotype. This chain joins TRBV7-9 and TRBJ1-2, with 8 positions matching TRBD1. V was pared by 5 bases and J by 2 bases, with 4 bases of the junction left unmatched. The CDR3 contains 14 residues. Germline V CDR1 and CDR2: SEHNR, FQNEAQ (reference sequence). The CDR3, as DNA: TGTGCCAGCAGCCACGCAGGGGGCAACTATGGCTACACCTTC. It is translated as CASSHAGGNYGYTF.